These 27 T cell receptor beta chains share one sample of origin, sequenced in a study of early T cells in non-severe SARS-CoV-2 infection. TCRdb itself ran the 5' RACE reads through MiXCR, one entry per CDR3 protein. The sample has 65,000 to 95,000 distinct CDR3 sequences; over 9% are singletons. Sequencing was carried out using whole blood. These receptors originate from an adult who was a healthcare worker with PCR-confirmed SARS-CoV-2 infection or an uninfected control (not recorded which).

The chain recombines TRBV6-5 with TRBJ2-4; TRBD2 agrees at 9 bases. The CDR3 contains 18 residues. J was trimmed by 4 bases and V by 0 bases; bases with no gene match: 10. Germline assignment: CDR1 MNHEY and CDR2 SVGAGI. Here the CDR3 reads CASSYSMPRLADKNIQYF. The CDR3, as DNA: TGTGCCAGCAGTTACTCGATGCCCCGACTAGCGGATAAAAACATTCAGTACTTC.

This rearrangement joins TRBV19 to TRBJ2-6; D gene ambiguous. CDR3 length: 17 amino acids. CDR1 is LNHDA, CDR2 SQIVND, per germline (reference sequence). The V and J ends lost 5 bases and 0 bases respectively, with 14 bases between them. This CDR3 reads CASSQTRIYSGANVLTF. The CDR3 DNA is TGTGCCAGTAGTCAAACACGAATATACTCTGGGGCCAACGTCCTGACTTTC.

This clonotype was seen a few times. CDR3 sequence: CASSLLGSDEAFF. CDR3 bases: TGTGCCAGCAGTTTATTAGGATCGGATGAAGCTTTCTTT. This sequence joins TRBV28 and TRBJ1-1; the D is unclear. The CDR3 totals 13 residues. The V gene's germline CDR1 is MDHEN and CDR2 SYDVKM. V was shortened by 1 base and J by 7 bases, with 10 bases between the two germline ends.

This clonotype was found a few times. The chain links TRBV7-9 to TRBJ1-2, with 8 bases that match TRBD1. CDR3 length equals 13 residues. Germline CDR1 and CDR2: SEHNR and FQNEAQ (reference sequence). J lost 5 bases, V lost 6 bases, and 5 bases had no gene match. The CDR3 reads CASRLGQEYGYTF. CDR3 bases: TGTGCCAGCAGGCTGGGACAGGAGTATGGCTACACCTTC.

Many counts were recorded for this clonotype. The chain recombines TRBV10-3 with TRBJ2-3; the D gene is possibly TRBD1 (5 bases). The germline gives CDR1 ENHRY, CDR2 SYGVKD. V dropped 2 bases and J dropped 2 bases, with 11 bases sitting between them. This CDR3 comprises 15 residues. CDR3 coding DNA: TGTGCCATCAGTGAGGGGGCAGAGGTCACAGATACGCAGTATTTT. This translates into CAISEGAEVTDTQYF.

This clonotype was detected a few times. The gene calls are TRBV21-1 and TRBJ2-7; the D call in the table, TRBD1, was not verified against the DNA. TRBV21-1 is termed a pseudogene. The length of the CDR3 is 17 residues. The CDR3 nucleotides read TGTGCCAGCAGCTCGTTTCCCCCCCCCCGGGGGACCTACGAGCAGTACTTC. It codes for CASSSFPPPRGTYEQYF.

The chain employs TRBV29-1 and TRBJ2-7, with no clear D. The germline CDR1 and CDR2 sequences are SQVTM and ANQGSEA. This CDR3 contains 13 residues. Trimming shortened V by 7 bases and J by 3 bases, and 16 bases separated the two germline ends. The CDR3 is CSATLAGYYEQYF. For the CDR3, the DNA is TGCAGCGCAACCTTGGCAGGATACTACGAGCAGTACTTC.

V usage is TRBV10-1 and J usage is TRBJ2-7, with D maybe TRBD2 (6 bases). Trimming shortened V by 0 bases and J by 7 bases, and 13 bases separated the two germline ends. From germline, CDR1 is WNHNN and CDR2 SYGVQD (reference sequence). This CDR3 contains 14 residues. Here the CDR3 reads CASSESVGGGEQYF. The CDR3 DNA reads TGCGCCAGCAGTGAGTCTGTCGGGGGAGGAGAGCAGTACTTC.

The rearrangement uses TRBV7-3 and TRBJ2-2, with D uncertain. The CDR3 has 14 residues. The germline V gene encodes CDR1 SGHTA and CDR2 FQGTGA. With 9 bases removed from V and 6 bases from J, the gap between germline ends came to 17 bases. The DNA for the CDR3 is TGTGCCAGTTCCGGATCGCCGGTCGCCGGGGAGCTGTTTTTT. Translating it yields CASSGSPVAGELFF. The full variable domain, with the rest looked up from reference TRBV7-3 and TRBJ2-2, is GAGVSQTPSNKVTEKGKYVELRCDPISGHTALYWYRQSLGQGPEFLIYFQGTGAADDSGLPNDRFFAVRPEGSVSTLKIQRTERGDSAVYLCASSGSPVAGELFFGEGSRLTVL.

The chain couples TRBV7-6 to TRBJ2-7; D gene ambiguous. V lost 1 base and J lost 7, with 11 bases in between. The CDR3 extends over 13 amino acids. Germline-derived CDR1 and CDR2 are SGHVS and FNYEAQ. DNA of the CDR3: TGTGCCAGCAGCTTAGGTGGTGAGTTTGAGCAGTACTTC. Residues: CASSLGGEFEQYF.

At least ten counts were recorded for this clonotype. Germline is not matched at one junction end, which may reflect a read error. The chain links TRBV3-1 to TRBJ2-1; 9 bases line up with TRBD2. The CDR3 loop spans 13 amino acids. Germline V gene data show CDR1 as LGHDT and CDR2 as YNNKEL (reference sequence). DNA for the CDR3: TGTGCCAGCAGCCAAGAATTAGCGGGAGTCAGAGTCTTC. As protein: CASSQELAGVRVF.

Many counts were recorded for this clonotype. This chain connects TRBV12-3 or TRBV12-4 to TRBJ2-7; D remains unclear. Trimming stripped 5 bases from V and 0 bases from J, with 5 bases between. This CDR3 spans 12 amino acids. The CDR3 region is CASSPTSYEQYF. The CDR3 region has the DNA TGTGCCAGCAGTCCGACCTCCTACGAGCAGTACTTC.

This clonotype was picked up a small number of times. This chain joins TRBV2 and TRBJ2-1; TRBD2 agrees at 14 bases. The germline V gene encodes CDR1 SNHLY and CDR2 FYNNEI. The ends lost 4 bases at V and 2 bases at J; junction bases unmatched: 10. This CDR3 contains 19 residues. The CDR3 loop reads CASSVPGTSGSRTYNEQFF. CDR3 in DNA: TGTGCCAGCAGTGTCCCCGGGACTAGCGGGAGCAGGACCTACAATGAGCAGTTCTTC.

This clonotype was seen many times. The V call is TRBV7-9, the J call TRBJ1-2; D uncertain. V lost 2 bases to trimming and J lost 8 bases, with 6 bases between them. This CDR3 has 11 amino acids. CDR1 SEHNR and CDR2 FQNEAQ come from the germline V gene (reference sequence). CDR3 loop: CASSLSDGYTF. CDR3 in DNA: TGTGCCAGCAGCTTATCTGACGGCTACACCTTC.

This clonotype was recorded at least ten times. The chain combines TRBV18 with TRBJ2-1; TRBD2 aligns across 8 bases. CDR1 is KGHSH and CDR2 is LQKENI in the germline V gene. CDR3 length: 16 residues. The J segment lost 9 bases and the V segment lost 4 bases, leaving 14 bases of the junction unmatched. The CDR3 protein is CASSQGRSGRSGEQFF. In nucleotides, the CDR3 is TGTGCCAGCTCACAGGGACGGAGCGGGAGATCCGGTGAGCAGTTCTTC.

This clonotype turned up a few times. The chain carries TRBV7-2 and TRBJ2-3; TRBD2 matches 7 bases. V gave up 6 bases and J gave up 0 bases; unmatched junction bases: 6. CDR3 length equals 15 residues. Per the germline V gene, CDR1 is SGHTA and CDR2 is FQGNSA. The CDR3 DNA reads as TGTGCCAGCAGTTCTAGCGGAGTTAGCACAGATACGCAGTATTTT. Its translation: CASSSSGVSTDTQYF.

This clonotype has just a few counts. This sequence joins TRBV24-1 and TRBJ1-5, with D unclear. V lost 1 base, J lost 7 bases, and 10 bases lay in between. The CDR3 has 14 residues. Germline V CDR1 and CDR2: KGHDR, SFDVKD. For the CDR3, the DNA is TGTGCCACCAGTGATTTTGGGGAAAGGCAGCCCCAGCATTTT. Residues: CATSDFGERQPQHF.

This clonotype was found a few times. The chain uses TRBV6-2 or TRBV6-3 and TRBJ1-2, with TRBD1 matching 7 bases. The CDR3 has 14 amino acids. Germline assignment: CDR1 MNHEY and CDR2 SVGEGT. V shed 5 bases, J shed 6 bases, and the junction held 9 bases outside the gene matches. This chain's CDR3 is CASSPGQLADGYTF. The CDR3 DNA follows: TGTGCCAGCAGTCCGGGACAGCTTGCCGATGGCTACACCTTC.

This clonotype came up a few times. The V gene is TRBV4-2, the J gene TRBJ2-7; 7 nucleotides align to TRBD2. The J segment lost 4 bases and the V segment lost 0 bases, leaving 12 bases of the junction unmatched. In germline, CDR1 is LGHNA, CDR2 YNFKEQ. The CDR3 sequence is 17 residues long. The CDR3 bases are TGTGCCAGCAGCCAAGATGCGGGAGTGGGTTCGGGGTACGAGCAGTACTTC. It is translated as CASSQDAGVGSGYEQYF.

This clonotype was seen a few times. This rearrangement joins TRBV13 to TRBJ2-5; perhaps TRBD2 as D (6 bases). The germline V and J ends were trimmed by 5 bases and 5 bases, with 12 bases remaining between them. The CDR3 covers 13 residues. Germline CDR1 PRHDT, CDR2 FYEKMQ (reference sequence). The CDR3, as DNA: TGTGCCAGCAGCCCCCCAGGAGGGGAGACCCAGTACTTC. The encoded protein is CASSPPGGETQYF. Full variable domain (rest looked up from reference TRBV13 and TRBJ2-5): AAGVIQSPRHLIKEKRETATLKCYPIPRHDTVYWYQQGPGQDPQFLISFYEKMQSDKGSIPDRFSAQQFSDYHSELNMSSLELGDSALYFCASSPPGGETQYFGPGTRLLVL.

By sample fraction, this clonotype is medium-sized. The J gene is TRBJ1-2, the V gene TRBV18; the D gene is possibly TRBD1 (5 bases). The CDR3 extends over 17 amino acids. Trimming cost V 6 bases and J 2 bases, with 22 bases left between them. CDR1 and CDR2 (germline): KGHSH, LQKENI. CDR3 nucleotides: TGTGCCAGCTCGTCGGGGGTCGGGCAGACCGAAAACTATGGCTACACCTTC. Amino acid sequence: CASSSGVGQTENYGYTF. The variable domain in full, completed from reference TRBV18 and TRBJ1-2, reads NAGVMQNPRHLVRRRGQEARLRCSPMKGHSHVYWYRQLPEEGLKFMVYLQKENIIDESGMPKERFSAEFPKEGPSILRIQQVVRGDSAAYFCASSSGVGQTENYGYTFGSGTRLTVV.

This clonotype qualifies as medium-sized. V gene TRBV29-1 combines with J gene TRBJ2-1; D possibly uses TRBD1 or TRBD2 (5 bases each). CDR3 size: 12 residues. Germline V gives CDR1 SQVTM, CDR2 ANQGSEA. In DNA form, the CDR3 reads TGCACCGGTGTGGGGGTTTACAATGAGCAGTTCTTC. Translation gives CTGVGVYNEQFF.

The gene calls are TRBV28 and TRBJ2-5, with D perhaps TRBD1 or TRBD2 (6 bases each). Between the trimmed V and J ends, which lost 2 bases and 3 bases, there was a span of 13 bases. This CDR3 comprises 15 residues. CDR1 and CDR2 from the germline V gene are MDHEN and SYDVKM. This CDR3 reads CASSLVEGGKETQYF. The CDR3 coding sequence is TGTGCCAGCAGTTTAGTCGAGGGGGGAAAAGAGACCCAGTACTTC.

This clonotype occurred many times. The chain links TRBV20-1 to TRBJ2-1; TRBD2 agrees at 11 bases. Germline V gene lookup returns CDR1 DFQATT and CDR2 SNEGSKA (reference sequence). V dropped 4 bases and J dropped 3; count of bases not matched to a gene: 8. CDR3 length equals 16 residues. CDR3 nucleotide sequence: TGCAGTGCTACTGACCCGGGACTAGCGGACTACAATGAGCAGTTCTTC. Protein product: CSATDPGLADYNEQFF.

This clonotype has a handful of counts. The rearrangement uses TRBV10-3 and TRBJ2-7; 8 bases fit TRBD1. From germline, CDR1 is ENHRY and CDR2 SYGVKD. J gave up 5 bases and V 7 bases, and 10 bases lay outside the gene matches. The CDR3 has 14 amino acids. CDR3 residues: CAINGGQGGNEQYF. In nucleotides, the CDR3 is TGTGCCATCAACGGCGGACAGGGAGGTAACGAGCAGTACTTC.

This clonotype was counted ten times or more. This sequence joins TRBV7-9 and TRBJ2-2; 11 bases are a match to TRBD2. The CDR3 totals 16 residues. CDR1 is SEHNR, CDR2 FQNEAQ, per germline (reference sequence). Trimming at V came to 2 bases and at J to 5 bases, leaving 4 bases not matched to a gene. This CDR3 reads CASSLTLAGDTGELFF. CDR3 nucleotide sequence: TGTGCCAGCAGCTTAACACTAGCGGGAGATACCGGGGAGCTGTTTTTT.

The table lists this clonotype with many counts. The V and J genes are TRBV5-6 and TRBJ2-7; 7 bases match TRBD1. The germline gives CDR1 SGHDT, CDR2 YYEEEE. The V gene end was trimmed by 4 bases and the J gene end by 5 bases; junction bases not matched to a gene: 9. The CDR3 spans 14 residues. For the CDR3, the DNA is TGTGCCAGCAGCGTTACAGGGGCAACGGACGAGCAGTACTTC. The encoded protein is CASSVTGATDEQYF.